The clone carrying this T cell receptor beta chain was counted many times. Its target is unknown. The sample belongs to a study of human T cells and chemical hapten exposure. Study overall: Minor volume differences among pooled libraries chiefly drove per-sample TCR yield variation.

Study-wide results and limits: High-frequency TCRs, those above 1 in 1000, stayed the same after DPC sensitization.

Stated time point: healthy volunteer bleed at 2 weeks. From whole blood left unfractionated, total RNA was extracted. V lost 1 base to trimming and J lost 8 bases; unmatched junction nucleotides: 13. Germline assignment: CDR1 SQVTM and CDR2 ANQGSEA. This CDR3 contains 15 residues. The library tagged each cDNA molecule with unique molecular identifiers. From the RACE reads, TCRdb called clonotypes with MiXCR, one entry per CDR3 protein. The table includes roughly 49,000 distinct CDR3 sequences, over 3.5% detected once. The sequenced material came from whole blood. This rearrangement joins TRBV29-1 to TRBJ1-1; TRBD1 agrees at 7 bases. This receptor was identified in a female donor in good health. Some clones in this sample may be carry-over from other donors' samples. The CDR3, as DNA: TGCAGCGTTGAAGCAGGTAGAGGGGGCGCGGGGGAAGCTTTCTTT. Protein: CSVEAGRGGAGEAFF.